This TCR beta chain originates from a study of CD8 T cells in ankylosing spondylitis. With 2 bases removed from V and 1 base from J, the gap between germline ends came to 11 bases. The CDR3 is 15 amino acids. Libraries of TCR beta came from quantitative 5'-RACE with molecular barcodes. One entry per CDR3 protein results from TCRdb running MiXCR on the 5' RACE reads. The table shows 69,000 or so distinct CDR3 sequences, with about 5% occurring only once. This clonotype was recorded many times. Its antigen is still unknown. Findings of the study overall: In ankylosing spondylitis patients, matched synovial fluid reportedly showed significant enrichment of disease-linked clones. A TCR beta motif of eight highly homologous variants appeared characteristic of ankylosing spondylitis blood.

The rearrangement links TRBV12-3 or TRBV12-4 to TRBJ1-1; D unresolved. The clonotype was recovered from a male donor with ankylosing spondylitis or in good health (not recorded which). The sequencing sample was made of blood, either unsorted or a sorted T cell fraction (not recorded which). This chain's CDR3 is CASSLPGLGNTEAFF. The CDR3 DNA sequence: TGTGCCAGCAGTTTACCCGGGCTTGGGAACACTGAAGCTTTCTTT.